One T cell receptor (beta chain) is described in this entry. The data derive from a study of blood T cells in healthy people across ages. No fewer than 7 million PBMCs went into each sample. Then a second PCR, running roughly 7 to 11 cycles, was carried out with a sample-barcoded 5' primer and a J-beta primer mix. TCRdb reanalysed the 5' RACE reads using MiXCR and keeps one entry per CDR3 protein. The sample yields approximately 1.5 million distinct CDR3 sequences, about 45% seen once. Between the trimmed V and J ends, which lost 0 bases and 3 bases, there was a span of 13 bases. Germline V CDR1 and CDR2: DFQATT, SNEGSKA (reference sequence). The CDR3 runs 15 residues.

J is TRBJ2-3 and V is TRBV20-1; D gene uncertain. The TCR was taken from a woman younger than 35 in good health. Sequencing was carried out using blood. CDR3 residues: CSAREPRRGTDTQYF. The CDR3 coding sequence is TGCAGTGCTAGAGAGCCCAGACGCGGAACAGATACGCAGTATTTT.